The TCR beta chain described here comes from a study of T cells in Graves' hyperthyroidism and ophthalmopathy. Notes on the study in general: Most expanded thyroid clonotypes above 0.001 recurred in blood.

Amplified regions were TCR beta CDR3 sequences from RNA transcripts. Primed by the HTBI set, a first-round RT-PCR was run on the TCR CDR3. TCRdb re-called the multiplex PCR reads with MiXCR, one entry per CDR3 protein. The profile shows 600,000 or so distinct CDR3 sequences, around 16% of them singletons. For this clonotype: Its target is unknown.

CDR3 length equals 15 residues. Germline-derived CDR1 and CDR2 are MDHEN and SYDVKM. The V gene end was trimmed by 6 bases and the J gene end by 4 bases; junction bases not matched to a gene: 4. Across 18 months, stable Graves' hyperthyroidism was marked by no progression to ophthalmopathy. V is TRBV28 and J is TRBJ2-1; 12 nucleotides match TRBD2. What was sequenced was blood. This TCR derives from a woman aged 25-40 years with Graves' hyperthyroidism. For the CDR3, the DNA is TGTGCCAGCAGAGGCGGGACTAGCGGGTACAATGAGCAGTTCTTC. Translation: CASRGGTSGYNEQFF.